These T cell receptor beta chains were read from a single sample in a study of shared clonotypes between healthy human individuals. Assay: immunoSEQ multiplex PCR; the TCRdb copy retains only in-frame clones and omits some. The data show about 490,000 clones, 79% seen once. Sequenced material: PBMCs. These receptors were obtained from a woman aged 40 to 50 in good health. Some clones in this sample may be carry-over from other donors' samples. Each CDR3 is given without its conserved first and last residue. A D gene is named only where the DNA matches it firmly. Clone size is given for some rows only: seen once, a few or many times, or a class if the clone is expanded.

D gene,V gene,J gene,clone size,CDR3 protein
.,TRBV7-9,TRBJ1-1,few,ASSLESGGSGEAF
.,TRBV4-1,TRBJ2-7,once,ASSQWATAGEQY
.,TRBV25-1,TRBJ2-1,.,ASSELGSTYNEQF
TRBD1,TRBV29-1,TRBJ2-5,.,SAHPDRGGETQY
TRBD2,TRBV4-3,.,.,ASSRSGSSNEQY
TRBD1,TRBV5-1,TRBJ2-7,.,ASSFGTGAYEQY
.,TRBV7-2,TRBJ2-7,.,ASSLVPRDYEQY
.,TRBV25-1,TRBJ1-1,.,ASSEFSQGGSEAF
TRBD1,TRBV5-1,TRBJ2-7,.,ASSPTGGYDEQY
.,TRBV5-4,TRBJ2-5,.,ASSLAGPETQY
TRBD1,TRBV28,TRBJ2-4,.,ASSLGRGLSDIQY